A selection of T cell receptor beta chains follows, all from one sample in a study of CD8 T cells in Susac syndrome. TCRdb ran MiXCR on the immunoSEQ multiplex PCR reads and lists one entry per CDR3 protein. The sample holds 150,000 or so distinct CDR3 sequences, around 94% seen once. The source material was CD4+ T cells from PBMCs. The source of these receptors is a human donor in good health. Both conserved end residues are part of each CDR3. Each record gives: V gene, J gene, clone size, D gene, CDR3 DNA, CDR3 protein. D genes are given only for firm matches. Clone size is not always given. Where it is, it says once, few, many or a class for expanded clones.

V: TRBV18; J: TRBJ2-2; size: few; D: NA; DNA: TGTGCCAGCTCACCACAGGCAACCGGGGAGCTGTTTTTT; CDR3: CASSPQATGELFF
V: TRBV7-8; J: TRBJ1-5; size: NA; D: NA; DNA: TGTGCCAGCAGCAATAGCAATCAGCCCCAGCATTTT; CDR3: CASSNSNQPQHF
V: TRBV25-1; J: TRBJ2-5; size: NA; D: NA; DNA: TGTGCCAGCAGTGAATCCGGCAGGGCAGAGACCCAGTACTTC; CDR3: CASSESGRAETQYF
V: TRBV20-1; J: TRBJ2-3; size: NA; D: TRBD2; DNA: TGCAGTGTCGGTAATCGGGGGGATAAAGATACGCAGTATTTT; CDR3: CSVGNRGDKDTQYF
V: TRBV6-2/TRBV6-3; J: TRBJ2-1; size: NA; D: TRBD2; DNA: TGTGCCAGCAGTGTACTAGCGGAGCAGTTCTTC; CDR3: CASSVLAEQFF
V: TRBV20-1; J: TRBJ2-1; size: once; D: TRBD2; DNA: TGCAGTGCACTAGCGGGGGAAATCTCCTACAATGAGCAGTTCTTC; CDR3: CSALAGEISYNEQFF
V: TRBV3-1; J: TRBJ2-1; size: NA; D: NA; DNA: TGTGCCAGCAGCCGACTTCGGGGCTCCTACAATGAGCAGTTCTTC; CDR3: CASSRLRGSYNEQFF
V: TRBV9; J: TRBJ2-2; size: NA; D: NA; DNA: TGTGCCAGCAGCTCCGGGGGTGGGACCGCCGGGGAGCTGTTTTTT; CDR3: CASSSGGGTAGELFF
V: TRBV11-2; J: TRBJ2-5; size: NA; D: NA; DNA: TGTGCCAGCAGCTTGGAACGGGAGACCCAGTACTTC; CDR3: CASSLERETQYF
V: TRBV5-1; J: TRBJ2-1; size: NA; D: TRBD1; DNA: TGCGCCAGCAGCTTGGGTAACAGGGGGATTAGCAATGAGCAGTTCTTC; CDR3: CASSLGNRGISNEQFF
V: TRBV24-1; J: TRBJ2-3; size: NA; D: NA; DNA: TGTGCCACCAGTGGAAGAAGAGATACGCAGTATTTT; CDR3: CATSGRRDTQYF
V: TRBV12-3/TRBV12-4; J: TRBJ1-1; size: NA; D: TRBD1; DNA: TGTGCCAGCAGCCCCCAGACAGGGGCGAACACTGAAGCTTTCTTT; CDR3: CASSPQTGANTEAFF
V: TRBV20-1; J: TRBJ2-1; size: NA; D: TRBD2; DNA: TGCAGTGCTGCACCGGGACTAGCGGGGGATGAGCAGTTCTTC; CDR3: CSAAPGLAGDEQFF
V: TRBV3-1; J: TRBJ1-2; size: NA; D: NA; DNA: TGTGCCAGCAGCCAAGTCGGGGACTATGGCTACACCTTC; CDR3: CASSQVGDYGYTF
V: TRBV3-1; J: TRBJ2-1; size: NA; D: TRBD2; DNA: TGTGCCAGCAGCCACGAACGTAGCGGGGGTTACAATGAGCAGTTCTTC; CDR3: CASSHERSGGYNEQFF
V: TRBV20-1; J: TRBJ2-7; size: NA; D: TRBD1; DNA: TGCAGTGCTAGATCGGCAGGGGGATTGCTCGAGCAGTACTTC; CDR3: CSARSAGGLLEQYF
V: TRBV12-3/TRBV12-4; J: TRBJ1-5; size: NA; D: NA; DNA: TGTGCCAGCAGTTTATCGCAGGGATGGAATCAGCCCCAGCATTTT; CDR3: CASSLSQGWNQPQHF
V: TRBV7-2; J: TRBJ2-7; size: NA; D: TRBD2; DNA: TGTGCCAGCAGCTCCCAGGGTAGCGGGGGGCACGAGCAGTACTTC; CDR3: CASSSQGSGGHEQYF
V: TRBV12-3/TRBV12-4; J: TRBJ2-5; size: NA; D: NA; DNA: TGTGCCAGCGGGACATCAGGGCTCGGCGAGACCCAGTACTTC; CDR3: CASGTSGLGETQYF
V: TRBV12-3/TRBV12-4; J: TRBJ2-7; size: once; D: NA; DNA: TGTGCCAGCAGGGCCAGGGCCGAGCAGTACTTC; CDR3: CASRARAEQYF
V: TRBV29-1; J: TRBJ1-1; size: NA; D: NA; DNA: TGCAGCGCCCTGGGGAGGGCAGTCACTGAAGCTTTCTTT; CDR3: CSALGRAVTEAFF
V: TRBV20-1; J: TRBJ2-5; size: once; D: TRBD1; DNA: TGCAGTGCCCGACGGACAGGGAGGGAGACCCAGTACTTC; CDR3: CSARRTGRETQYF